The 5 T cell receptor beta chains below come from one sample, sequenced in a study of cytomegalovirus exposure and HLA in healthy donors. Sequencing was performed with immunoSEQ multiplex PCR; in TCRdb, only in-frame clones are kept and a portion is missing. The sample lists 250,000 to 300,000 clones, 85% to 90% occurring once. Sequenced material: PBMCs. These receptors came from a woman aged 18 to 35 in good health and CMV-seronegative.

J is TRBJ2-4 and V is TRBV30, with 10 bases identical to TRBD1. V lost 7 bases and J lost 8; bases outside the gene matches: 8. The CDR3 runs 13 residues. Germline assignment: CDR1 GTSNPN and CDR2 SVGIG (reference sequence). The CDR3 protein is CAFSLGQGYIQYF. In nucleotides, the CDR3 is TGTGCCTTTTCCCTGGGACAGGGGTACATTCAGTACTTC.

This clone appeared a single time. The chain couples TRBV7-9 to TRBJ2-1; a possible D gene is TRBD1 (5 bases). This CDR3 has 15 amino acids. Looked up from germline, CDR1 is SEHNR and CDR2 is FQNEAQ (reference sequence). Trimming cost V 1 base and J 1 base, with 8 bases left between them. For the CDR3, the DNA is TGTGCCAGCAGCTTAGGACAGCCTTCCTACAATGAGCAGTTCTTC. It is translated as CASSLGQPSYNEQFF.

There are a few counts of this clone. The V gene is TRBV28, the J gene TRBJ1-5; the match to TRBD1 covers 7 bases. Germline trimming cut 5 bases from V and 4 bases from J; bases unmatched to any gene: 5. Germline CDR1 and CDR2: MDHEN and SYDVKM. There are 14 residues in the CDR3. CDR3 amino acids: CASSPPTGNQPQHF. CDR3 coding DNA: TGTGCCAGCAGTCCCCCGACAGGGAATCAGCCCCAGCATTTT. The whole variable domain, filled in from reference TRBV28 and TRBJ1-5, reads DVKVTQSSRYLVKRTGEKVFLECVQDMDHENMFWYRQDPGLGLRLIYFSYDVKMKEKGDIPEGYSVSREKKERFSLILESASTNQTSMYLCASSPPTGNQPQHFGDGTRLSIL.

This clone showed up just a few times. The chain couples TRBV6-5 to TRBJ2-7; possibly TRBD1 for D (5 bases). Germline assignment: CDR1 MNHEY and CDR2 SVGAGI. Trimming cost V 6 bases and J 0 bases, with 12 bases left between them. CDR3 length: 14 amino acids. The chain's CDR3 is CASSYDRNSYEQYV. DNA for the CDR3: TGTGCCAGCAGCTATGACAGAAACTCCTACGAGCAGTACGTC.

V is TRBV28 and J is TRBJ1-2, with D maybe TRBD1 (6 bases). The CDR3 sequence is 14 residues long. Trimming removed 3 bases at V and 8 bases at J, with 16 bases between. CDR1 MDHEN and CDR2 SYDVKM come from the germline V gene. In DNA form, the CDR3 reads TGTGCCAGCAGTTTCGCAACAGGGTTTCGGGGCTACACCTTC. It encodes CASSFATGFRGYTF.